This T cell receptor delta chain derives from a study of γδ T cells in repeated Plasmodium falciparum infection. Study-level information: Timepoints: baseline, immediately before selected infections, and 21 days after every infection. Study outcomes and limitations: Compared with Australian children, Malian Vdelta2-negative repertoires seemed more clonal, less diverse, less shared. Vdelta2-negative gammadelta repertoires, largely Vdelta1+, seemingly showed infection-driven waves of new clonal selection. Many TCRgamma sequences overlapped between individuals in stable Vgamma9/Vdelta2+ repertoires.

In germline, CDR1 is TSESDYY, CDR2 QEAYKQQN. The CDR3 is 22 amino acids. The sample holds a few counts of this clone. The antigen is undetermined. A far larger clone is one base from this, pointing to a likely read error. Other DNA sequences of this sample code for an identical CDR3. Bulk repertoires came from Vgamma9/Vdelta2+ or Vdelta2-negative gammadelta T cells flow-sorted from PBMC. TCRdb re-processed the multiplex PCR reads via CATT. The sample consists of about 48,000 delta-chain clones, around 1.6% of them appearing once. This TCR came from a pool of human donors (malaria-infected and uninfected, not separated). The V gene call reads TRAV38-2/DV8; no J gene was called; TRDD3, as called in the table, went unchecked against the DNA. Sequencing was carried out using gamma-delta T cells from blood. The CDR3: CAYRSVLPRCWLGTSYTDKLIF. The CDR3 DNA reads as TGTGCTTATAGGAGCGTACTTCCTCGGTGTTGGTTGGGGACCTCGTACACCGATAAGCTCATCTTT.